This T cell receptor (beta chain) was identified in a study of blood T cell repertoires in COVID-19. Looking at the study overall: The cDNA or gDNA used as material had been derived from T cells, B-cell-depleted T cells, or PBMCs.

In the authors' methods: Amplifying reference gene primers gave estimates of nucleated cell counts. Method: immunoSEQ multiplex PCR; TCRdb's copy keeps in-frame clones and lacks some. D and trimming were read from the DNA, whereas the V and J calls and clone size are those reported in that table. The sample contains under 140,000 clones, less than 75% of which appear only once. This CDR3 region has 16 residues. V dropped 3 bases and J dropped 6; count of bases not matched to a gene: 10. Per germline, CDR1 KGHSH and CDR2 LQKENI. The chain carries TRBV18 and TRBJ1-5; 8 bases agree with TRBD1. The specimen sequenced was peripheral blood. The receptor was isolated from a woman aged 60-75 years with acute or convalescent COVID-19. The CDR3 nucleotides are TGTGCCAGCTCACCCGGACAGGGTGACTTAGGTCAGCCCCAGCATTTT. Residues: CASSPGQGDLGQPQHF.